Below, 6 T cell receptor beta chains from the same sample are listed, as sequenced in a study of cytomegalovirus exposure and HLA in healthy donors. It was with 60 Vbeta and 13 Jbeta primers that the PCR ran. Clones were sequenced by immunoSEQ multiplex PCR, and TCRdb holds only the in-frame ones, with some missing. The sample lists 120,000 or so clones, 75% to 85% seen once, with 9% to 9.5% in the top ten. The sequenced sample consisted of PBMCs. The receptors come from a woman in her forties or fifties in good health and CMV-seropositive.

The chain links TRBV25-1 to TRBJ1-2, with 10 bases matching TRBD1. The CDR3 is 14 residues long. The V and J ends lost 3 bases and 6 bases, in that order; junction bases with no gene match: 4. Germline V CDR1 and CDR2: MGHDK, SYGVNS. In nucleotides, the CDR3 is TGTGCCAGCAGTGACGACAGGGGGCCGGATGGCTACACCTTC. Translation gives CASSDDRGPDGYTF.

This chain connects TRBV7-6 to TRBJ2-1; 7 bases match TRBD1. Germline CDR1 reads SGHVS; CDR2 reads FNYEAQ. Trimming removed 1 base from V and 7 bases from J; junction bases left unmatched: 7. This CDR3 spans 15 amino acids. In DNA form, the CDR3 reads TGTGCCAGCAGCTTAGTGAGGGGGCTAGTGAATGAGCAGTTCTTC. Translation: CASSLVRGLVNEQFF.

The V gene is TRBV9, the J gene TRBJ2-2; possibly TRBD2 for D (6 bases). Trimming shortened V by 3 bases and J by 1 base, and 16 bases separated the two germline ends. In germline, CDR1 is SGDLS, CDR2 YYNGEE. The CDR3 is 17 amino acids. CDR3 in amino acids: CASSASRGIVNTGELFF. The CDR3 DNA reads TGTGCCAGCAGCGCCAGTCGGGGGATCGTGAACACCGGGGAGCTGTTTTTT.

The genes are TRBV9 and TRBJ2-7, with a possible D match to TRBD1 (5 bases). The CDR3 extends over 14 amino acids. The V and J ends lost 4 bases and 2 bases respectively, with 13 bases between them. Germline lookup yields CDR1 SGDLS and CDR2 YYNGEE. CDR3 nucleotide sequence: TGTGCCAGCAGCAAGCAGGGCGGTACCTACGAGCAGTACTTC. It is translated as CASSKQGGTYEQYF.

This clone has just a few counts. The V call is TRBV5-6, the J call TRBJ2-7; D is undetermined. Trimming shortened V by 7 bases and J by 0 bases, and 14 bases separated the two germline ends. The CDR3 contains 14 residues. CDR1 is SGHDT, CDR2 YYEEEE, per germline. This CDR3 reads CASSDGLSSYEQYF. The CDR3 DNA is TGTGCCAGCTCAGACGGGTTGAGCTCCTACGAGCAGTACTTC.

The V and J genes are TRBV4-3 and TRBJ1-3; possible D gene TRBD1, 6 bases. Trimming cost V 0 bases and J 1 base, with 10 bases left between them. Germline CDR1 reads LGHNA; CDR2 reads YSLEER. This CDR3 spans 16 amino acids. The CDR3 region is CASSQDQGTSGNTIYF. CDR3 DNA sequence: TGCGCCAGCAGCCAAGACCAGGGGACGTCTGGAAACACCATATATTTT.